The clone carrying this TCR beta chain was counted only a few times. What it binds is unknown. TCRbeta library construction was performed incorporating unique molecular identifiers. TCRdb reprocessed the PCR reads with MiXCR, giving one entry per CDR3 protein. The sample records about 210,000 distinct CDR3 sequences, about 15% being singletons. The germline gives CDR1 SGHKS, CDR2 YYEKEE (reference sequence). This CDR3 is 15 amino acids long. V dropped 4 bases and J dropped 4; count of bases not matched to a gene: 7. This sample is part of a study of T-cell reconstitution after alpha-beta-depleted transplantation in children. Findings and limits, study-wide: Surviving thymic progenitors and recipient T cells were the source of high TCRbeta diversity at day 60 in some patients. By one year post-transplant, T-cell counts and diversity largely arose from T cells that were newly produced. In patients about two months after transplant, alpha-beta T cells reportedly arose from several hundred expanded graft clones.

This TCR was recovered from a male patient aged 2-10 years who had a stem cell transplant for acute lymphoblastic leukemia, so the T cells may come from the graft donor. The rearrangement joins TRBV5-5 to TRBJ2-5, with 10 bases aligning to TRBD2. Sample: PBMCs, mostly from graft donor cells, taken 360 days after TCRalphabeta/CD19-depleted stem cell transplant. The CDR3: CASSLRGLAAETQYF. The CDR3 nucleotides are TGTGCCAGCAGCCTTCGAGGACTAGCGGCAGAGACCCAGTACTTC.